This TCR beta chain was identified during a study of blood T cell repertoires in COVID-19. Study as a whole: The cDNA or gDNA used as material had been derived from T cells, B-cell-depleted T cells, or PBMCs.

Original handling: Estimates of nucleated cell counts were drawn from the amplification of reference gene primers. The data were produced by immunoSEQ multiplex PCR, yet TCRdb's version contains in-frame clones alone and is incomplete. The DNA gave D and trimming, while V, J and clone size come from that table. The sample yields fewer than 100,000 clones, roughly 85% seen once. The V end lost 4 bases, the J end lost 4 bases, and 14 bases lay between the germline ends. Germline loops: CDR1 SGHTA, CDR2 FQGNSA. The CDR3 runs to 15 residues. The chain has TRBV7-2 and TRBJ1-3, with D uncertain. The sequence was obtained from a man aged 65 to 79 with acute or convalescent COVID-19. The specimen sequenced was peripheral blood. CDR3: CASSSARGGGNTIYF. CDR3 bases: TGTGCCAGCAGCTCAGCACGGGGTGGAGGAAACACCATATATTTT.